There are a few counts of the clone carrying this TCR beta chain. Regions amplified from RNA transcripts were the TCR beta CDR3 regions. Primed by the HTBI set, a first-round RT-PCR was run on the TCR CDR3. TCRdb re-analysed the multiplex PCR reads in MiXCR, keeping a single row per CDR3 protein. In the table there are just under 750,000 distinct CDR3 sequences, about 35% of which are singletons. Germline CDR1 MRHNA, CDR2 SNTAGT. This CDR3 spans 14 amino acids. V lost 5 bases and J lost 4, with 12 bases in between. This sample was taken from a study of T cells in Graves' hyperthyroidism and ophthalmopathy.

The rearrangement joins TRBV6-4 to TRBJ1-5; no definite D call. The material sequenced was blood. The source of this sequence is a woman aged 40-49 years with Graves' hyperthyroidism. The CDR3 loop reads CASSILRGNQPQHF. The CDR3 DNA reads as TGTGCCAGCAGTATCCTACGTGGAAATCAGCCCCAGCATTTT.